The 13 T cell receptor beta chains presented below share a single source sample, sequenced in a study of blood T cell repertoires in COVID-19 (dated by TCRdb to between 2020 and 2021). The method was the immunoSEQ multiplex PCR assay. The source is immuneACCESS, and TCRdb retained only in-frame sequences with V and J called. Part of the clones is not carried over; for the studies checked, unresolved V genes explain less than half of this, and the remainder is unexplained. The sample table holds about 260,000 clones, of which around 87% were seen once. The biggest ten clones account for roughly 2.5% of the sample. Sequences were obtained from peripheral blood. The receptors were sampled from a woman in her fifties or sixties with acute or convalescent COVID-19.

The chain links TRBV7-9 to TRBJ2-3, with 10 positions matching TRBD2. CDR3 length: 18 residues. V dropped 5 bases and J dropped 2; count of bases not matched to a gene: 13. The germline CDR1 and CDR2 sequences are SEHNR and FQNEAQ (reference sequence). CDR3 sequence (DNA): TGTGCCAGCAGCGACCCGGTAGCGGGAGGAAACTTCACAGATACGCAGTATTTT. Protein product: CASSDPVAGGNFTDTQYF.

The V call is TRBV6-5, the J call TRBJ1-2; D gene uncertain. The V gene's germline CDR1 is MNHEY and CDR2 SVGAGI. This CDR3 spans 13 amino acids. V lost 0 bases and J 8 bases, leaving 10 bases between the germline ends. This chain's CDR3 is CASSYSRAGGYTF. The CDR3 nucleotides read TGTGCCAGCAGTTACTCGAGAGCGGGAGGCTACACCTTC.

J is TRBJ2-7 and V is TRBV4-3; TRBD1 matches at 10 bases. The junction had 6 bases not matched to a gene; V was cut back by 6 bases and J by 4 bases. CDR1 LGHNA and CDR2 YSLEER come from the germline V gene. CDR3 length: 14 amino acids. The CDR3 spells CASSRGTGVYEQYF. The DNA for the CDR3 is TGCGCCAGCAGTCGCGGGACAGGGGTATACGAGCAGTACTTC.

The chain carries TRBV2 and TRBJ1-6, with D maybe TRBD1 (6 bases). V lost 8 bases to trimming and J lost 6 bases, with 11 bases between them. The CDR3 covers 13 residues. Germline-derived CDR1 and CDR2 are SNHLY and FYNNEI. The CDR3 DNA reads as TGTGCCAGCTCGAGGGGGAGTAATTCACCCCTCCACTTT. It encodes CASSRGSNSPLHF.

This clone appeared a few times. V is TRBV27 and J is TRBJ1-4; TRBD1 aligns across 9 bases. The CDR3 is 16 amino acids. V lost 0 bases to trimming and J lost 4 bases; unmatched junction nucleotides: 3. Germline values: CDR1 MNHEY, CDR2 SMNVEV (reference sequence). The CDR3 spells CASSLSWDRDNEKLFF. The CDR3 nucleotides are TGTGCCAGCAGTTTATCGTGGGACAGGGATAATGAAAAACTGTTTTTT.

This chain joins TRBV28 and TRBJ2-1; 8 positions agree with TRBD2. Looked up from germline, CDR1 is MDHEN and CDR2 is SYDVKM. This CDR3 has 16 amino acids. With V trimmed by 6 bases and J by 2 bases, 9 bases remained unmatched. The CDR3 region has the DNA TGTGCCAGCAGCCCTACTTTAGCGGGACCCTACAATGAGCAGTTCTTC. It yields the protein CASSPTLAGPYNEQFF. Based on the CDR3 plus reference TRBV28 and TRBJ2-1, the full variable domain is DVKVTQSSRYLVKRTGEKVFLECVQDMDHENMFWYRQDPGLGLRLIYFSYDVKMKEKGDIPEGYSVSREKKERFSLILESASTNQTSMYLCASSPTLAGPYNEQFFGPGTRLTVL.

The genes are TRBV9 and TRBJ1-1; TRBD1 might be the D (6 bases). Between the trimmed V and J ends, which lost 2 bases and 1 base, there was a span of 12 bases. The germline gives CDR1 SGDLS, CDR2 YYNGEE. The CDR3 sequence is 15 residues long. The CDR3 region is CASSVADRPNTEAFF. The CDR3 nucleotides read TGTGCCAGCAGCGTGGCTGACAGGCCGAACACTGAAGCTTTCTTT.

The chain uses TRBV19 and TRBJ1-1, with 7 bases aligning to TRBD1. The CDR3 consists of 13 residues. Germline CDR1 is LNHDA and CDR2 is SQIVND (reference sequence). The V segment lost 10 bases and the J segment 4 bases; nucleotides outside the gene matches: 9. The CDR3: CATKDRPLTEAFF. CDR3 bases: TGTGCCACTAAGGACAGGCCCCTCACTGAAGCTTTCTTT.

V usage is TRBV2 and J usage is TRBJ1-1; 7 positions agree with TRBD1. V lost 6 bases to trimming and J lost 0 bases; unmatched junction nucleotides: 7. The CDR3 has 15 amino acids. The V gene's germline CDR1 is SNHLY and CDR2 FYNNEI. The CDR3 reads CASSQQGTLNTEAFF. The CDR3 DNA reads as TGTGCCAGCAGCCAACAGGGGACCTTGAACACTGAAGCTTTCTTT. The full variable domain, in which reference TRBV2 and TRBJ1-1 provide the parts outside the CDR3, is EPEVTQTPSHQVTQMGQEVILRCVPISNHLYFYWYRQILGQKVEFLVSFYNNEISEKSEIFDDQFSVERPDGSNFTLKIRSTKLEDSAMYFCASSQQGTLNTEAFFGQGTRLTVV.

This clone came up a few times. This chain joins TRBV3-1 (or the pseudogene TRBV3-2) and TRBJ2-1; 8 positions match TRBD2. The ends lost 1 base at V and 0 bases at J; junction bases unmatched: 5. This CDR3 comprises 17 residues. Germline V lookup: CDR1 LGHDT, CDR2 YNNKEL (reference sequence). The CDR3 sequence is CASSQGQRESSYNEQFF. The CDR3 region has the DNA TGTGCCAGCAGCCAAGGCCAGCGGGAGAGCTCCTACAATGAGCAGTTCTTC.

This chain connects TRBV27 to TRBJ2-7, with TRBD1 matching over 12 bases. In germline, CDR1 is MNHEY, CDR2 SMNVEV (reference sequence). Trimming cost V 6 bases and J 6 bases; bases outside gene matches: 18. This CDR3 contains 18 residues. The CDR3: CASRSGDRGRKGSREQYF. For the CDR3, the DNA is TGTGCCAGCAGAAGTGGGGACAGGGGGCGAAAGGGCTCGCGCGAGCAGTACTTC.

The DNA of the CDR3 is TGTGCCACCCAATTATCAGGGAACTCTGGAAACACCATATATTTT. It codes for CATQLSGNSGNTIYF. V usage is TRBV6-5 and J usage is TRBJ1-3; D possibly corresponds to TRBD1 (5 bases). From germline, CDR1 is MNHEY and CDR2 SVGAGI. Trimming removed 10 bases from V and 0 bases from J, with 16 bases in between. This CDR3 is built from 15 residues.

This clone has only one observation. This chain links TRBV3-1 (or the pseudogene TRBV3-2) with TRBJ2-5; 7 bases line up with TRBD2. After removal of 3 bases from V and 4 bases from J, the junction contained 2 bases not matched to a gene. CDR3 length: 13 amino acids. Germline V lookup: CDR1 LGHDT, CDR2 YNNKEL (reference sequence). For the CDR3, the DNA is TGTGCCAGCAGCCATGGGGGGGTAGAGACCCAGTACTTC. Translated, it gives CASSHGGVETQYF.